The 20 T cell receptor beta chains in this list originate from one sample, sequenced in a study of radiotherapy plus CTLA-4 blockade in lung cancer. Only in-frame clones appear in the TCRdb table, and some are missing; sequencing was by immunoSEQ multiplex PCR. The data show approximately 50,000 clones, with just under 85% seen just once and around 6% held by the top ten. Sequencing was performed on peripheral blood, taken from a patient treated with radiotherapy plus ipilimumab. These receptors originate from a human donor with non-small cell lung cancer whose response to radiotherapy plus ipilimumab could not be evaluated.

The chain has TRBV19 and TRBJ1-4; D might be TRBD1 (5 bases). The CDR3 spans 16 residues. CDR1 and CDR2 from the germline V gene are LNHDA and SQIVND (reference sequence). V lost 10 bases to trimming and J lost 0 bases, with 18 bases between them. DNA of the CDR3: TGTGCCAAAACCGGGGGGGTTCTAACAACTAATGAAAAACTGTTTTTT. This sequence encodes CAKTGGVLTTNEKLFF.

The CDR3 loop reads CASSPGTGYSTFF. For the CDR3, the DNA is TGTGCCAGCAGCCCAGGGACAGGGTACTCAACTTTCTTT. This chain connects TRBV7-2 to TRBJ1-1; 9 bases align to TRBD1. Trimming cost V 5 bases and J 12 bases; bases outside gene matches: 10. Germline CDR1 and CDR2: SGHTA and FQGNSA. The CDR3 contains 13 residues.

V usage is TRBV19 and J usage is TRBJ1-5; 7 bases are shared with TRBD1. CDR1 and CDR2 from the germline V gene are LNHDA and SQIVND (reference sequence). V shed 5 bases and J 4 bases; nucleotides not matched to a gene: 5. This CDR3 comprises 14 residues. As DNA, the CDR3 is TGTGCCAGTAGTCTTGGACAGGCAAATCAGCCCCAGCATTTT. It yields the protein CASSLGQANQPQHF. Based on the CDR3 plus reference TRBV19 and TRBJ1-5, the full variable domain is DGGITQSPKYLFRKEGQNVTLSCEQNLNHDAMYWYRQDPGQGLRLIYYSQIVNDFQKGDIAEGYSVSREKKESFPLTVTSAQKNPTAFYLCASSLGQANQPQHFGDGTRLSIL.

In this sample, this clone turned up a few times. V usage is TRBV7-9 and J usage is TRBJ1-6, with no clear D. Trimming took 7 bases from V and 7 from J, leaving 8 bases between them. Germline CDR1 is SEHNR and CDR2 is FQNEAQ (reference sequence). The CDR3 totals 12 residues. CDR3 nucleotide sequence: TGTGCCAGCACCGGGATAAATTCACCCCTCCACTTT. It translates to CASTGINSPLHF.

This CDR3 reads CASSGPRDRGYQETQYF. The CDR3 DNA reads TGTGCCAGCAGCGGTCCCCGGGACAGGGGGTACCAAGAGACCCAGTACTTC. The rearrangement links TRBV5-4 to TRBJ2-5; 11 bases line up with TRBD1. CDR1 SGHNT and CDR2 YYREEE come from the germline V gene (reference sequence). V dropped 4 bases and J dropped 0; count of bases not matched to a gene: 8. This CDR3 has 17 residues.

The V gene is TRBV6-5, the J gene TRBJ1-5; D not certain. This CDR3 region has 13 residues. Germline V gives CDR1 MNHEY, CDR2 SVGAGI. V dropped 5 bases and J dropped 1 base, with 6 bases sitting between them. As DNA, the CDR3 is TGTGCCAGCAGTGAACAGAGCAATCAGCCCCAGCATTTT. It specifies CASSEQSNQPQHF.

This sequence joins TRBV14 and TRBJ1-2; 10 bases are shared with TRBD1. CDR1 is SGHDN and CDR2 is FVKESK in the germline V gene. The CDR3 runs to 17 residues. J was trimmed by 7 bases and V by 4 bases; bases with no gene match: 15. DNA of the CDR3: TGTGCCAGCAGCCGAAATATTGGTCCGGGACAGGGGAGTGGCTACACCTTC. As protein: CASSRNIGPGQGSGYTF.

This sequence joins TRBV7-2 and TRBJ2-5; 7 bases fit TRBD2. Germline values: CDR1 SGHTA, CDR2 FQGNSA. The CDR3 is made up of 13 amino acids. V shed 6 bases and J 5 bases; nucleotides not matched to a gene: 6. CDR3 region: CASRGGSGETQYF. The CDR3 DNA reads TGTGCCAGCAGGGGGGGGAGCGGGGAGACCCAGTACTTC.

This chain joins TRBV10-3 and TRBJ1-5; 10 bases align to TRBD1. Trimming removed 3 bases from V and 6 bases from J; junction bases left unmatched: 8. This CDR3 region has 16 residues. Germline V CDR1 and CDR2: ENHRY, SYGVKD. In nucleotides, the CDR3 is TGTGCCATCAGTGACCAGCGGACAGGGGGAGGTCAGCCCCAGCATTTT. Amino acids: CAISDQRTGGGQPQHF.

The chain is built from TRBV6-6 and TRBJ1-1; unclear D gene. The CDR3 has 14 amino acids. V lost 5 bases and J 1 base, leaving 11 bases between the germline ends. Germline V gene sequence: CDR1 MNHNY, CDR2 SVGAGI (reference sequence). Here the CDR3 reads CASSREGSNTEAFF. The CDR3 DNA follows: TGTGCCAGCAGTCGAGAGGGTTCGAACACTGAAGCTTTCTTT.

The chain is built from TRBV5-5 and TRBJ2-3, with 7 bases matching TRBD1. V was clipped by 1 base and J by 0 bases; unmatched bases: 2. The CDR3 covers 15 residues. The V gene's germline CDR1 is SGHKS and CDR2 YYEKEE (reference sequence). In DNA form, the CDR3 reads TGTGCCAGCAGCTTGCAGGGACAGAGCACAGATACGCAGTATTTT. Its translation is CASSLQGQSTDTQYF.

Only one count was recorded for this clone. The genes are TRBV6-1 and TRBJ1-4; unclear D gene. V was trimmed by 4 bases and J by 11 bases, leaving 8 bases between them. The germline CDR1 and CDR2 sequences are MNHNS and SASEGT. The CDR3 is made up of 11 amino acids. The CDR3 is CASSVEGKLFF. The CDR3 DNA reads TGTGCCAGCAGTGTAGAGGGCAAACTGTTTTTT.

The CDR3 DNA sequence: TGTGCCAGCTCACCCCCGGGAGGTTGGAACACTGAAGCTTTCTTT. Amino acids: CASSPPGGWNTEAFF. This chain joins TRBV18 and TRBJ1-1; D is uncertain. This CDR3 has 15 residues. Trimming cost V 3 bases and J 1 base, with 12 bases left between them. The V gene's germline CDR1 is KGHSH and CDR2 LQKENI.

A remark on this clone: This specimen includes other DNA sequences encoding the same CDR3. The rearrangement joins TRBV7-2 to TRBJ2-1, with D possibly matching TRBD2 (5 bases). V gave up 8 bases and J gave up 4 bases, with 12 bases separating them. Germline values: CDR1 SGHTA, CDR2 FQGNSA. This CDR3 comprises 13 residues. DNA for the CDR3: TGTGCCAGCGGACCCCGGGGTTACAATGAGCAGTTCTTC. Residues: CASGPRGYNEQFF.

The rearrangement links TRBV5-1 to TRBJ1-2; D may be TRBD1 (5 bases). Germline CDR1 reads SGHRS; CDR2 reads YFSETQ. The CDR3 has 14 amino acids. Trimming stripped 2 bases from V and 5 bases from J, with 13 bases between. The CDR3 sequence is CASSFGQVRYGYTF. CDR3 sequence (DNA): TGCGCCAGCAGCTTTGGACAAGTCCGATATGGCTACACCTTC.

V gene TRBV4-3 combines with J gene TRBJ2-5; 7 bases match TRBD1. Looked up from germline, CDR1 is LGHNA and CDR2 is YSLEER. The junction had 7 bases not matched to a gene; V was cut back by 0 bases and J by 6 bases. CDR3 length: 15 amino acids. CDR3 in DNA: TGCGCCAGCAGCCAAGACCGGGACAGCTTTAAGACCCAGTACTTC. This encodes CASSQDRDSFKTQYF.

The chain is built from TRBV9 and TRBJ2-2, with TRBD2 matching over 15 bases. V shed 0 bases and J 6 bases; nucleotides not matched to a gene: 0. From germline, CDR1 is SGDLS and CDR2 YYNGEE. The length of the CDR3 is 16 residues. The CDR3 loop reads CASSVGTSGGAGELFF. In DNA form, the CDR3 reads TGTGCCAGCAGCGTAGGGACTAGCGGGGGGGCCGGGGAGCTGTTTTTT.

The rearrangement links TRBV27 to TRBJ2-1, with D possibly being TRBD2 (6 bases). Germline V gives CDR1 MNHEY, CDR2 SMNVEV (reference sequence). The CDR3 extends over 18 amino acids. Trimming shortened V by 3 bases and J by 2 bases, and 20 bases separated the two germline ends. CDR3 sequence reads: CASSLPLGAGGAYNEQFF. The CDR3 DNA is TGTGCCAGCAGTTTGCCGCTCGGAGCGGGCGGGGCCTACAATGAGCAGTTCTTC.

V usage is TRBV30 and J usage is TRBJ1-4; perhaps TRBD1 as D (6 bases). This CDR3 spans 14 amino acids. Germline values: CDR1 GTSNPN, CDR2 SVGIG (reference sequence). The ends were cut back, 0 bases at V and 7 bases at J, with 12 bases in the middle. This chain's CDR3 is CAWSVGGGSEKLFF. DNA of the CDR3: TGTGCCTGGAGTGTTGGGGGGGGCTCTGAAAAACTGTTTTTT.

The chain employs TRBV7-9 and TRBJ2-2; 11 bases map to TRBD2. The CDR3 contains 18 residues. V dropped 3 bases and J dropped 1; count of bases not matched to a gene: 7. Germline CDR1 and CDR2: SEHNR and FQNEAQ (reference sequence). CDR3 sequence reads: CASSFFPGTSGNTGELFF. CDR3 bases: TGTGCCAGCAGCTTCTTCCCGGGGACTAGCGGGAACACCGGGGAGCTGTTTTTT.